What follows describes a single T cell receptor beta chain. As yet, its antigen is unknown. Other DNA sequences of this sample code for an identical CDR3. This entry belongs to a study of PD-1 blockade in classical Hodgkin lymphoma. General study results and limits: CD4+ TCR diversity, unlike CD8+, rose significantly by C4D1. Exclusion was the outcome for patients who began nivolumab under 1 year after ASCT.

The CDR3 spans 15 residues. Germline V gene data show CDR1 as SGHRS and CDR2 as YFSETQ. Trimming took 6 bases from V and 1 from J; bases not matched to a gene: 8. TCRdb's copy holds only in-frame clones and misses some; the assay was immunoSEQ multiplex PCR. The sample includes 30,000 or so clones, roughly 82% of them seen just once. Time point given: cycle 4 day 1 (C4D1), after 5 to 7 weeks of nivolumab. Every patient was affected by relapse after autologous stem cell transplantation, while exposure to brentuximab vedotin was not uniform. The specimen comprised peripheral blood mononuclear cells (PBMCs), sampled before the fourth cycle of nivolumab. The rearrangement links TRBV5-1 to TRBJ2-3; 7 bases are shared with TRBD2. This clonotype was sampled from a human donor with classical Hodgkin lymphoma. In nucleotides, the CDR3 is TGCGCCAGCAAGACGGGTCGGGGGGGCACAGATACGCAGTATTTT. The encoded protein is CASKTGRGGTDTQYF.